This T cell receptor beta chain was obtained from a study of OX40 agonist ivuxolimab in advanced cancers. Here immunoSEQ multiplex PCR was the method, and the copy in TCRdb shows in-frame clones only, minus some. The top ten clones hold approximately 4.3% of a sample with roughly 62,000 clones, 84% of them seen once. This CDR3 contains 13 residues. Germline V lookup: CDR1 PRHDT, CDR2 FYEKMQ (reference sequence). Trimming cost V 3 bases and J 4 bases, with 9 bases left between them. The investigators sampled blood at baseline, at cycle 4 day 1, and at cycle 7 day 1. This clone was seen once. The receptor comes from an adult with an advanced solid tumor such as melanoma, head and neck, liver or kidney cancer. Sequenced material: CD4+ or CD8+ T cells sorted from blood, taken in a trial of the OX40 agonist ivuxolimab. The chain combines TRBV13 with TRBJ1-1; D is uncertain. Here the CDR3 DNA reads TGTGCCAGCAGCTTTCGAGGGAGCACTGAAGCTTTCTTT. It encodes CASSFRGSTEAFF. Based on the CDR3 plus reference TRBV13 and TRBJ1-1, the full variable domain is AAGVIQSPRHLIKEKRETATLKCYPIPRHDTVYWYQQGPGQDPQFLISFYEKMQSDKGSIPDRFSAQQFSDYHSELNMSSLELGDSALYFCASSFRGSTEAFFGQGTRLTVV.